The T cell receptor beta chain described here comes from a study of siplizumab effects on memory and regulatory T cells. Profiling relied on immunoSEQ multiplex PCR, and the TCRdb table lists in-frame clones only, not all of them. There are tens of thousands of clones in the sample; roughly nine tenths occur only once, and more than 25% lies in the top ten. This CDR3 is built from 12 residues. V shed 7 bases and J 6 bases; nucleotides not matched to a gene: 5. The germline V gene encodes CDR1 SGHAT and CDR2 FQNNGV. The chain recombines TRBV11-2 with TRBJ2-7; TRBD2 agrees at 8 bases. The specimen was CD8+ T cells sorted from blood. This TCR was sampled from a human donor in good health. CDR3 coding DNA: TGTGCCAGCAACTCGCGGGGGGTCGAGCAGTACTTC. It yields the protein CASNSRGVEQYF. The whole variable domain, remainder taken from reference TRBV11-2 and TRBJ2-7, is EAGVAQSPRYKIIEKRQSVAFWCNPISGHATLYWYQQILGQGPKLLIQFQNNGVVDDSQLPKDRFSAERLKGVDSTLKIQPAKLEDSAVYLCASNSRGVEQYFGPGTRLTVT.